This TCR beta chain was sequenced for a study of T cell changes during pregnancy in multiple sclerosis. This table comes from immunoSEQ multiplex PCR, and its TCRdb copy is limited to in-frame clones, with some not included. The sample holds about 8,500 clones, nearly 90% seen once. This CDR3 contains 19 residues. With 3 bases clipped from V and 3 bases from J, the junction kept 16 bases outside the gene matches. CDR1 SGDLS and CDR2 YYNGEE come from the germline V gene. The source was CD8+ T cells from peripheral blood mononuclear cells, collected in the first trimester of pregnancy. The source of this sequence is a female donor in good health, enrolled as a control in a pregnancy study. V gene TRBV9 combines with J gene TRBJ2-3, with 10 positions matching TRBD1. Written as DNA, the CDR3 is TGTGCCAGCAGCGCCCCACGAGAGCGGGACAGGGGTCATACAGATACGCAGTATTTT. This gives the protein CASSAPRERDRGHTDTQYF.